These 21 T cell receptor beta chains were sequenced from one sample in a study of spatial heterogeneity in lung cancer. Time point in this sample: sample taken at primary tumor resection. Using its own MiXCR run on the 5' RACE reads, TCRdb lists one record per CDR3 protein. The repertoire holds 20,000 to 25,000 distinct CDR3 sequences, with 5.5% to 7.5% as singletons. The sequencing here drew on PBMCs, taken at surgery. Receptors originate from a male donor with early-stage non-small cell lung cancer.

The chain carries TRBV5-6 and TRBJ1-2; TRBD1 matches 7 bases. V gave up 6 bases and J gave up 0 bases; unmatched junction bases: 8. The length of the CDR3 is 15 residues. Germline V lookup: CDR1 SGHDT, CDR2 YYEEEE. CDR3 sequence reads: CASTLQGRANYGYTF. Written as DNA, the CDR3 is TGTGCCAGCACCCTACAGGGGAGGGCTAACTATGGCTACACCTTC. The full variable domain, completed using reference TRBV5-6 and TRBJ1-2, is DAGVTQSPTHLIKTRGQQVTLRCSPKSGHDTVSWYQQALGQGPQFIFQYYEEEERQRGNFPDRFSGHQFPNYSSELNVNALLLGDSALYLCASTLQGRANYGYTFGSGTRLTVV.

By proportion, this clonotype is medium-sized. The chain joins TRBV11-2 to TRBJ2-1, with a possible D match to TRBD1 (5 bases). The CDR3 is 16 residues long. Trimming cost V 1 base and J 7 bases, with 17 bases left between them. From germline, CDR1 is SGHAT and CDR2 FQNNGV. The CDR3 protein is CASSLGQDQRGNEQFF. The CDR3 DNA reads TGTGCCAGCAGCTTAGGTCAGGACCAAAGGGGAAATGAGCAGTTCTTC.

Here the CDR3 DNA reads TGTGCCAGCAGCTTACCCGCGGACAGAGGCTATGGCTACACCTTC. Its protein product is CASSLPADRGYGYTF. The chain is built from TRBV5-4 and TRBJ1-2, with D tentatively TRBD1 (6 bases). Germline CDR1 reads SGHNT; CDR2 reads YYREEE (reference sequence). The length of the CDR3 is 15 residues. V gave up 2 bases and J gave up 4 bases, with 15 bases separating them.

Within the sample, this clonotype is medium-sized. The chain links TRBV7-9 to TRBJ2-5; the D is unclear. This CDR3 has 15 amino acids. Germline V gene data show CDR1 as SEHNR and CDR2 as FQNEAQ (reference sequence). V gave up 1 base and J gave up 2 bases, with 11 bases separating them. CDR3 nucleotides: TGTGCCAGCAGCTTAGTGGGGTCGGAACAAGAGACCCAGTACTTC. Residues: CASSLVGSEQETQYF. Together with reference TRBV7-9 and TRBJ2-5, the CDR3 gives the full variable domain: DTGVSQNPRHKITKRGQNVTFRCDPISEHNRLYWYRQTLGQGPEFLTYFQNEAQLEKSRLLSDRFSAERPKGSFSTLEIQRTEQGDSAMYLCASSLVGSEQETQYFGPGTRLLVL.

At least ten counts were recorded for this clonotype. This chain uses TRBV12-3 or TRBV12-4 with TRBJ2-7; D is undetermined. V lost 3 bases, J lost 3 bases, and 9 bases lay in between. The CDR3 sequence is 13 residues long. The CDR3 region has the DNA TGTGCCAGCAGTTTTGGCCGGAACTACGAGCAGTACTTC. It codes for CASSFGRNYEQYF.

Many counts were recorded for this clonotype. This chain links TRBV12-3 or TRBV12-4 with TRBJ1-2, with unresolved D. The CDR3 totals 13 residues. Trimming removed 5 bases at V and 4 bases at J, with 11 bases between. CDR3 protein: CASSGSPVYGYTF. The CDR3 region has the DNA TGTGCCAGCAGTGGCAGCCCCGTCTATGGCTACACCTTC.

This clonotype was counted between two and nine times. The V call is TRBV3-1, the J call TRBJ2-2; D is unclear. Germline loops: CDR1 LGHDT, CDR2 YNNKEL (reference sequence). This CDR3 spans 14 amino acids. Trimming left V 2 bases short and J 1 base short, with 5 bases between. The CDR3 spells CASSQNVNTGELFF. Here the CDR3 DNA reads TGTGCCAGCAGCCAAAACGTGAACACCGGGGAGCTGTTTTTT.

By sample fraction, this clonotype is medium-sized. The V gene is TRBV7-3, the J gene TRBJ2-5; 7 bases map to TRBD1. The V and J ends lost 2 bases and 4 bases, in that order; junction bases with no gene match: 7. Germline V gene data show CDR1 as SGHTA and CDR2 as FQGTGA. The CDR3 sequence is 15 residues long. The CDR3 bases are TGTGCCAGCAGCTTACAGTTAGGGGGCGGAGAGACCCAGTACTTC. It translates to CASSLQLGGGETQYF.

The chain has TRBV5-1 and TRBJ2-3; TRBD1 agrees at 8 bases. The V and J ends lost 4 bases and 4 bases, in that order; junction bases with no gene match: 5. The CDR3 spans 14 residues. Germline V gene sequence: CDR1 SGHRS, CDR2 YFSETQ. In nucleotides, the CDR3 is TGCGCCAGCAGCCCAGGACAGGGTCCAGATACGCAGTATTTT. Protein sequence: CASSPGQGPDTQYF.

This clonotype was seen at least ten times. The CDR3 sequence is CASSPRDRGNTEAFF. CDR3 DNA: TGTGCCAGCAGCCCTCGGGACAGGGGGAACACTGAAGCTTTCTTT. The chain links TRBV9 to TRBJ1-1, with TRBD1 identical over 10 bases. The CDR3 runs to 15 residues. Germline V CDR1 and CDR2: SGDLS, YYNGEE. Trimming removed 4 bases from V and 1 base from J; junction bases left unmatched: 4.

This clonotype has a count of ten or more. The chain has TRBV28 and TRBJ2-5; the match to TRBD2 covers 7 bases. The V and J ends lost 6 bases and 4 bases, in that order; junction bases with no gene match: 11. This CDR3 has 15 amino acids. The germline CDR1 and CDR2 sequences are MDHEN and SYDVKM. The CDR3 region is CASSLKLTGGETQYF. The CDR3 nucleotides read TGTGCCAGCAGCCTAAAGTTAACGGGGGGAGAGACCCAGTACTTC.

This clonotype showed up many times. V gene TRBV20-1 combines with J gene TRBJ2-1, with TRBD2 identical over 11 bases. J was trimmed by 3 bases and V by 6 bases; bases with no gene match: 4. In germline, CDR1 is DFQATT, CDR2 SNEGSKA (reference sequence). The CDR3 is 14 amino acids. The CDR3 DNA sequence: TGCAGTGCCCCTAGCGGGGGGTACTACAATGAGCAGTTCTTC. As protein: CSAPSGGYYNEQFF.

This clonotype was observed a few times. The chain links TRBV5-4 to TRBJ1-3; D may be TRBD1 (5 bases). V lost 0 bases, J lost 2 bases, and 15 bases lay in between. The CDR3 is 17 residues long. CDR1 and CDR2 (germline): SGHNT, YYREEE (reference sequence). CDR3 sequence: CASSLEGAGFAGNTIYF. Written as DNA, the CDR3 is TGTGCCAGCAGCTTGGAAGGGGCAGGGTTTGCTGGAAACACCATATATTTT.

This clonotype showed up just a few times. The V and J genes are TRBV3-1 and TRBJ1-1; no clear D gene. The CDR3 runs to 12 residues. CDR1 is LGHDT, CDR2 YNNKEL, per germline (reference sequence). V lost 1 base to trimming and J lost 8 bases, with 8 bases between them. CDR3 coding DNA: TGTGCCAGCAGCCAAGCCCGCGGCGAAGCTTTCTTT. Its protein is CASSQARGEAFF.

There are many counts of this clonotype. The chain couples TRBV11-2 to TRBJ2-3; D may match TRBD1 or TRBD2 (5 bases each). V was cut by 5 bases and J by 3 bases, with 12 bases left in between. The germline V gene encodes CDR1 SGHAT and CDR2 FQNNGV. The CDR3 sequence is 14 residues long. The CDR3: CASSRDGSTDTQYF. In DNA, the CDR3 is TGTGCCAGCAGCAGGGACGGATCAACAGATACGCAGTATTTT.

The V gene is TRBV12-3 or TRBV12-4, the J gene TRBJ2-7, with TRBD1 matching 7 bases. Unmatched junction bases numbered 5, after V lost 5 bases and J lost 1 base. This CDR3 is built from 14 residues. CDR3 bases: TGTGCCAGCAGTCCAGGGACAGCATCCTACGAGCAGTACTTC. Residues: CASSPGTASYEQYF.

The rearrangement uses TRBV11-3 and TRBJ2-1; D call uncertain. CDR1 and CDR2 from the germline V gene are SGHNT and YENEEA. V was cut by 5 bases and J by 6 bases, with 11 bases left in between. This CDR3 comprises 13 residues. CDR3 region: CASSLTRVNEQFF. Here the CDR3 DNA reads TGTGCCAGCAGCCTTACCCGGGTCAATGAGCAGTTCTTC.

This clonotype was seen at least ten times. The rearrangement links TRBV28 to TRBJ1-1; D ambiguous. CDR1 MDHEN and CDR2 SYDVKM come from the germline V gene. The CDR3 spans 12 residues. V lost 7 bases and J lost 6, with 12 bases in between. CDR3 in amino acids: CASTYAGAEAFF. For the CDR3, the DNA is TGTGCCAGCACTTATGCAGGCGCTGAAGCTTTCTTT.

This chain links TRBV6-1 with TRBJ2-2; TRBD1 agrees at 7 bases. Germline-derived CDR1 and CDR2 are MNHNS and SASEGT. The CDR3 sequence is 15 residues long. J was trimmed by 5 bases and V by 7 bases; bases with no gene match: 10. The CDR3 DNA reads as TGTGCCAGCAACCGGAGACAGGGATATACCGGGGAGCTGTTTTTT. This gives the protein CASNRRQGYTGELFF.

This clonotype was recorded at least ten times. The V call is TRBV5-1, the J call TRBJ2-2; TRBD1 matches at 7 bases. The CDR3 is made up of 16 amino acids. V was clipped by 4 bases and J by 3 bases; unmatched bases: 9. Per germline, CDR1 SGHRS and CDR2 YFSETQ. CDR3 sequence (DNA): TGCGCCAGCAGCCTAGACAGGGCCGGGTACACCGGGGAGCTGTTTTTT. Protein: CASSLDRAGYTGELFF. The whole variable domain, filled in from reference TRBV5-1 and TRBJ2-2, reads KAGVTQTPRYLIKTRGQQVTLSCSPISGHRSVSWYQQTPGQGLQFLFEYFSETQRNKGNFPGRFSGRQFSNSRSEMNVSTLELGDSALYLCASSLDRAGYTGELFFGEGSRLTVL.

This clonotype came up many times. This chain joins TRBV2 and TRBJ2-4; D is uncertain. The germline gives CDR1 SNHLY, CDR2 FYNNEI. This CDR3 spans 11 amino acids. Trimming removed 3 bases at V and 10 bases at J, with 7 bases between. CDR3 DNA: TGTGCCAGCAGTGAGGGTGGAATTCAGTACTTC. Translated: CASSEGGIQYF.